These 13 T cell receptor beta chains share one sample of origin, sequenced in a study of T cell changes during pregnancy in multiple sclerosis. Here immunoSEQ multiplex PCR was the method, and the copy in TCRdb shows in-frame clones only, minus some. The data hold some 48,000 clones, with 85% to 95% observed a single time. The material sequenced was CD8+ T cells from peripheral blood mononuclear cells, taken in the first trimester of pregnancy. Source of these receptors: a female donor with multiple sclerosis, enrolled in a pregnancy study.

The chain has TRBV9 and TRBJ1-6; 10 bases line up with TRBD1. The germline V gene has CDR1 SGDLS and CDR2 YYNGEE. With V trimmed by 0 bases and J by 6 bases, 0 bases remained unmatched. This CDR3 comprises 15 residues. CDR3 bases: TGTGCCAGCAGCGTAGGGGACAGGGGTAATTCACCCCTCCACTTT. It specifies CASSVGDRGNSPLHF.

This chain joins TRBV7-2 and TRBJ2-7, with a tentative D call TRBD2 (5 bases). Germline V gene sequence: CDR1 SGHTA, CDR2 FQGNSA. There are 15 residues in the CDR3. The ends were cut back, 1 base at V and 3 bases at J, with 13 bases in the middle. The CDR3: CASSLEFAGNYEQYF. CDR3 DNA sequence: TGTGCCAGCAGCTTAGAGTTCGCCGGGAACTACGAGCAGTACTTC.

The V call is TRBV2, the J call TRBJ2-7; 8 positions agree with TRBD2. After removal of 0 bases from V and 6 bases from J, the junction contained 10 bases not matched to a gene. This CDR3 region has 16 residues. The germline CDR1 and CDR2 sequences are SNHLY and FYNNEI. CDR3 sequence reads: CASSEAPGLGSSEQYF. The CDR3 DNA reads TGTGCCAGCAGTGAAGCCCCGGGACTAGGATCGTCCGAGCAGTACTTC.

J is TRBJ1-2 and V is TRBV7-2, with D tentatively TRBD1 (5 bases). V shed 3 bases and J shed 1 base, with 6 bases lying between them. The CDR3 is 13 amino acids. Germline CDR1 SGHTA, CDR2 FQGNSA. The CDR3 DNA follows: TGTGCCAGCAGCTTTAGGGGTAACTATGGCTACACCTTC. Translation: CASSFRGNYGYTF. Using reference TRBV7-2 and TRBJ1-2 for the parts outside the CDR3, the full variable domain is GAGVSQSPSNKVTEKGKDVELRCDPISGHTALYWYRQSLGQGLEFLIYFQGNSAPDKSGLPSDRFSAERTGGSVSTLTIQRTQQEDSAVYLCASSFRGNYGYTFGSGTRLTVV.

The rearrangement links TRBV9 to TRBJ1-1, with D possibly TRBD1 on 5 matching bases. This CDR3 region has 15 residues. With 6 bases removed from V and 0 bases from J, the gap between germline ends came to 15 bases. Germline V gives CDR1 SGDLS, CDR2 YYNGEE. The CDR3: CASTPSGAMNTEAFF. The DNA of the CDR3 is TGTGCCAGCACGCCTTCTGGGGCTATGAACACTGAAGCTTTCTTT.

The CDR3 DNA sequence: TGTGCCACCCGACAGGGTTATCAGCCCCAGCATTTT. It codes for CATRQGYQPQHF. This chain joins TRBV19 and TRBJ1-5, with 7 bases fitting TRBD1. With 10 bases clipped from V and 5 bases from J, the junction kept 5 bases outside the gene matches. The CDR3 is made up of 12 amino acids. CDR1 is LNHDA and CDR2 is SQIVND in the germline V gene (reference sequence).

This rearrangement joins TRBV7-9 to TRBJ2-1; 12 bases line up with TRBD2. V gave up 4 bases and J gave up 6 bases; unmatched junction bases: 4. CDR3 length: 15 residues. Germline V gene sequence: CDR1 SEHNR, CDR2 FQNEAQ (reference sequence). CDR3 bases: TGTGCCAGCAGCTCCCCTAGCGGGAGGGCCAATGAGCAGTTCTTC. Its translation: CASSSPSGRANEQFF.

The chain recombines TRBV13 with TRBJ2-1, with 11 bases that match TRBD1. The CDR3 is 16 amino acids. Germline trimming cut 5 bases from V and 3 bases from J; bases unmatched to any gene: 6. Germline V lookup: CDR1 PRHDT, CDR2 FYEKMQ (reference sequence). The CDR3 loop reads CASSGPGQGVYNEQFF. In nucleotides, the CDR3 is TGTGCCAGCAGCGGACCGGGACAGGGGGTCTACAATGAGCAGTTCTTC.

V gene TRBV19 combines with J gene TRBJ2-7; 8 positions agree with TRBD2. Trimming took 1 base from V and 5 from J; bases not matched to a gene: 7. This CDR3 contains 15 residues. The germline V gene encodes CDR1 LNHDA and CDR2 SQIVND (reference sequence). DNA of the CDR3: TGTGCCAGTAGTATAGGGGCCAGCGGGAGCGACGAGCAGTACTTC. Translated: CASSIGASGSDEQYF.

The J gene is TRBJ2-7, the V gene TRBV30; 7 bases are shared with TRBD1. J gave up 4 bases and V 3 bases, and 6 bases lay outside the gene matches. This CDR3 contains 13 residues. Per germline, CDR1 GTSNPN and CDR2 SVGIG (reference sequence). For the CDR3, the DNA is TGTGCCTGGAGAAGGGACAGCTTTTACGAGCAGTACTTC. Its translation: CAWRRDSFYEQYF.

This chain joins TRBV5-6 and TRBJ2-3, with TRBD2 identical over 9 bases. This CDR3 contains 15 residues. In germline, CDR1 is SGHDT, CDR2 YYEEEE. V was clipped by 4 bases and J by 2 bases; unmatched bases: 5. The DNA of the CDR3 is TGTGCCAGCAGCGCGGGAGGGCCATCCACAGATACGCAGTATTTT. It encodes CASSAGGPSTDTQYF.

This chain connects TRBV4-1 to TRBJ2-7; 7 bases map to TRBD2. The germline gives CDR1 MGHRA, CDR2 YSYEKL. The CDR3 extends over 16 amino acids. J gave up 2 bases and V 2 bases, and 9 bases lay outside the gene matches. CDR3 sequence (DNA): TGCGCCAGCAGCCAACCGACTAGCTTGGACCCCTACGAGCAGTACTTC. It codes for CASSQPTSLDPYEQYF.

The chain is built from TRBV4-1 and TRBJ2-7, with a weak D call TRBD1 (7 bases). CDR1 MGHRA and CDR2 YSYEKL come from the germline V gene. This CDR3 contains 16 residues. With 6 bases removed from V and 5 bases from J, the gap between germline ends came to 23 bases. In nucleotides, the CDR3 is TGCGCCAGCAGTTACTTAAAGGGGGCGGGAACCGACGAGCAGTACTTC. Amino acid sequence: CASSYLKGAGTDEQYF.